This T cell receptor (beta chain) was observed in a study of cytotoxic CD8 clonotypes in ibrutinib-treated CLL. The CDR3 length is 14 residues. Trimming cost V 0 bases and J 7 bases, with 10 bases left between them. The germline gives CDR1 SGHAT, CDR2 FQNNGV. The repertoire was sequenced with immunoSEQ multiplex PCR; TCRdb's copy has only in-frame clones and lacks some. The sample shows more than 55,000 clones, less than 75% of them seen only once. Study results and limitations: Sampling times, which were not matched between the groups, differed between sustained-remission patients and progressing patients. Public clonotypes showed up rarely, and on treatment they shrank or held steady. Clonality was higher at ibrutinib response and returned toward baseline at progression.

With regard to this clone: The antigen remains unidentified.

The sample in question was PBMCs, obtained after 12 months of ibrutinib treatment. The sequence was collected from a human donor with chronic lymphocytic leukemia. The J gene is TRBJ1-5, the V gene TRBV11-2; D gene ambiguous. CDR3 DNA sequence: TGTGCCAGCAGCTTAGATCTTCCCGGGCAGCCCCAGCATTTT. As protein: CASSLDLPGQPQHF.